This TCR beta chain was retrieved from a study of cytotoxic CD8 clonotypes in ibrutinib-treated CLL. Looking at the study overall: Response sampling occurred after a median 12 months of treatment (range 6 to 36).

The germline V gene encodes CDR1 SGHVS and CDR2 FNYEAQ. Trimming removed 1 base at V and 2 bases at J, with 14 bases between. This CDR3 is 16 amino acids long. Assay used: immunoSEQ multiplex PCR; TCRdb lists only in-frame clones, some missing. The data show fewer than 40,000 clones, with around 63% seen just once and 7% held by the top ten. The sequence derives from a human donor with chronic lymphocytic leukemia. The chain joins TRBV7-6 to TRBJ1-2; a weak D match, TRBD1 (5 bases). The sequenced sample was PBMCs, obtained at disease progression, from a patient treated with ibrutinib. CDR3 region: CASSLESAGRNYGYTF. CDR3 in DNA: TGTGCCAGCAGCTTAGAATCGGCAGGGAGGAACTATGGCTACACCTTC.